The 29 T cell receptor beta chains below come from one sample, sequenced in a study of blood T cell repertoires in COVID-19. Produced via immunoSEQ multiplex PCR; TCRdb's table is partial and in-frame only. The data hold 120,000 to 150,000 clones, with around 87% observed a single time. Sequencing was performed on peripheral blood. These TCRs come from a woman between 45 and 65 years old with active or convalescent COVID-19.

The chain combines TRBV27 with TRBJ1-5; D is unresolved. The CDR3 is made up of 12 amino acids. The ends were cut back, 4 bases at V and 9 bases at J, with 10 bases in the middle. Germline CDR1 MNHEY, CDR2 SMNVEV (reference sequence). The CDR3 region is CASSYQAGPQHF. Here the CDR3 DNA reads TGTGCCAGCAGTTACCAGGCCGGGCCCCAGCATTTT.

The chain employs TRBV9 and TRBJ2-5; 10 bases agree with TRBD1. The V segment lost 1 base and the J segment 1 base; nucleotides outside the gene matches: 4. This CDR3 is 16 amino acids long. CDR1 is SGDLS and CDR2 is YYNGEE in the germline V gene. The CDR3, as DNA: TGTGCCAGCAGCGTACAGGACAGGGGGTCCCAAGAGACCCAGTACTTC. Translated, it gives CASSVQDRGSQETQYF.

The rearrangement uses TRBV6-1 and TRBJ1-5; D gene ambiguous. Per germline, CDR1 MNHNS and CDR2 SASEGT. The CDR3 is 16 amino acids. V was clipped by 0 bases and J by 6 bases, with 15 bases between them. In DNA, the CDR3 is TGTGCCAGCAGTGAAGCCCCTGGTATCGCTAGTCAGCCCCAGCATTTT. It encodes CASSEAPGIASQPQHF.

The CDR3 loop is CASSRELGSGYTF. The CDR3 DNA follows: TGTGCCAGCAGCCGGGAACTCGGTTCGGGCTACACCTTC. The genes are TRBV5-6 and TRBJ1-2, with D hard to call. Germline loops: CDR1 SGHDT, CDR2 YYEEEE. This CDR3 contains 13 residues. The V end lost 4 bases, the J end lost 8 bases, and 15 bases lay between the germline ends.

The V call is TRBV4-1, the J call TRBJ1-6; 8 bases align to TRBD1. CDR1 is MGHRA and CDR2 is YSYEKL in the germline V gene. Germline trimming cut 1 base from V and 5 bases from J; bases unmatched to any gene: 10. The CDR3 is 18 amino acids. CDR3 loop: CASSQGIGTGYDNSPLHF. DNA for the CDR3: TGCGCCAGCAGCCAAGGGATCGGGACAGGTTACGATAATTCACCCCTCCACTTT.

CDR3 residues: CASSQRQGAVNTEAFF. DNA for the CDR3: TGCGCCAGCAGCCAACGACAGGGGGCGGTGAACACTGAAGCTTTCTTT. The chain recombines TRBV4-1 with TRBJ1-1; 10 bases agree with TRBD1. Germline CDR1 is MGHRA and CDR2 is YSYEKL. V lost 2 bases to trimming and J lost 0 bases; unmatched junction nucleotides: 3. The CDR3 runs 16 residues.

This clone was observed a handful of times. This rearrangement joins TRBV19 to TRBJ2-7; TRBD1 might be the D (6 bases). The CDR3 is 13 residues long. CDR1 and CDR2 from the germline V gene are LNHDA and SQIVND (reference sequence). V lost 9 bases, J lost 2 bases, and 14 bases lay in between. The CDR3 here is CASSQGPTYEQYF. For the CDR3, the DNA is TGTGCCAGCTCACAGGGCCCTACCTACGAGCAGTACTTC.

The CDR3 DNA reads TGTGCCTGGAGTGCCGACCGGGAGGAAGCTTTCTTT. This translates into CAWSADREEAFF. The gene calls are TRBV30 and TRBJ1-1; no reliable D call. Germline V gene lookup returns CDR1 GTSNPN and CDR2 SVGIG (reference sequence). This CDR3 spans 12 amino acids. Trimming left V 1 base short and J 8 bases short, with 11 bases between. Full variable domain (missing parts from reference TRBV30 and TRBJ1-1): SQTIHQWPATLVQPVGSPLSLECTVEGTSNPNLYWYRQAAGRGLQLLFYSVGIGQISSEVPQNLSASRPQDRQFILSSKKLLLSDSGFYLCAWSADREEAFFGQGTRLTVV.

This clone has more than one count but fewer than ten. The sample carries other DNA sequences with the same CDR3. This chain joins TRBV9 and TRBJ1-3; TRBD1 is a possible D gene (6 bases). Germline CDR1 is SGDLS and CDR2 is YYNGEE. Trimming cost V 4 bases and J 0 bases, with 11 bases left between them. This CDR3 spans 15 amino acids. For the CDR3, the DNA is TGTGCCAGCAGCTCTACAGGGAACTCTGGAAACACCATATATTTT. As protein: CASSSTGNSGNTIYF.

The chain recombines TRBV30 with TRBJ2-1, with a weak D call TRBD2 (5 bases). Trimming took 5 bases from V and 0 from J, leaving 14 bases between them. CDR3 length: 15 amino acids. CDR1 is GTSNPN, CDR2 SVGIG, per germline (reference sequence). CDR3 DNA sequence: TGTGCCTGGGGGTCCGGGGATAGCTCCTACAATGAGCAGTTCTTC. Protein sequence: CAWGSGDSSYNEQFF.

V gene TRBV6-2 or TRBV6-3 combines with J gene TRBJ2-2; TRBD2 matches 9 bases. CDR1 is MNHEY, CDR2 SVGEGT, per germline. The CDR3 is made up of 14 amino acids. Germline trimming cut 6 bases from V and 3 bases from J; bases unmatched to any gene: 2. CDR3: CASSSSGDTGELFF. In DNA, the CDR3 is TGTGCCAGCAGCTCTAGCGGGGACACCGGGGAGCTGTTTTTT.

This clone was seen only a few times. The chain uses TRBV4-2 and TRBJ2-5; D is possibly TRBD2 (6 bases). Trimming took 0 bases from V and 3 from J, leaving 14 bases between them. CDR3 length: 16 residues. The germline V gene has CDR1 LGHNA and CDR2 YNFKEQ. The CDR3 nucleotides read TGTGCCAGCAGCCAAGATCTGGGACTGGGAAAAGAGACCCAGTACTTC. As protein: CASSQDLGLGKETQYF.

V gene TRBV4-2 combines with J gene TRBJ1-2; 7 bases are shared with TRBD1. The germline gives CDR1 LGHNA, CDR2 YNFKEQ. V trimming: 3 bases; J trimming: 2 bases; junction bases outside the gene matches: 6. CDR3 length: 15 amino acids. CDR3 in amino acids: CASSHPGGVNYGYTF. CDR3 in DNA: TGTGCCAGCAGCCACCCAGGGGGAGTGAACTATGGCTACACCTTC.

This chain uses TRBV5-5 with TRBJ1-2; 9 nucleotides line up with TRBD1. V lost 4 bases to trimming and J lost 5 bases; unmatched junction nucleotides: 6. This CDR3 region has 14 residues. Germline CDR1 reads SGHKS; CDR2 reads YYEKEE (reference sequence). This CDR3 is CASSLRDRDYGYTF. The CDR3 bases are TGTGCCAGCAGCCTCCGGGACAGGGATTATGGCTACACCTTC.

The chain employs TRBV28 and TRBJ1-1; no clear D gene. The CDR3 is made up of 14 amino acids. The V end was cut by 3 bases, the J end by 4 bases, with 12 bases between. Germline V gives CDR1 MDHEN, CDR2 SYDVKM. The chain's CDR3 is CASSLREEVTEAFF. CDR3 DNA: TGTGCCAGCAGTTTGCGGGAGGAGGTCACTGAAGCTTTCTTT.

This chain uses TRBV6-5 with TRBJ1-6; D perhaps matches TRBD1 (6 bases). V dropped 5 bases and J dropped 5 bases, with 13 bases sitting between them. The CDR3 has 15 residues. Looked up from germline, CDR1 is MNHEY and CDR2 is SVGAGI. DNA for the CDR3: TGTGCCAGCAGTAAACGGACAGAGCATAATTCACCCCTCCACTTT. It translates to CASSKRTEHNSPLHF.

The chain joins TRBV6-6 to TRBJ2-7; 8 nucleotides agree with TRBD1. V gave up 2 bases and J gave up 4 bases; unmatched junction bases: 4. Germline values: CDR1 MNHNY, CDR2 SVGAGI (reference sequence). The CDR3 is made up of 14 amino acids. CDR3 nucleotide sequence: TGTGCCAGCAGTTACGGACAGGGCTGGTACGAGCAGTACTTC. Translation: CASSYGQGWYEQYF.

The J gene is TRBJ1-1, the V gene TRBV5-1; the match to TRBD1 covers 9 bases. Trimming took 3 bases from V and 6 from J; bases not matched to a gene: 9. Germline CDR1 is SGHRS and CDR2 is YFSETQ. The CDR3 extends over 15 amino acids. The CDR3 nucleotides are TGCGCCAGCAGCTCTAACACGGGACAGGGCGCTGAAGCTTTCTTT. Translating it yields CASSSNTGQGAEAFF. The complete variable domain, with remaining parts taken from reference TRBV5-1 and TRBJ1-1, reads KAGVTQTPRYLIKTRGQQVTLSCSPISGHRSVSWYQQTPGQGLQFLFEYFSETQRNKGNFPGRFSGRQFSNSRSEMNVSTLELGDSALYLCASSSNTGQGAEAFFGQGTRLTVV.

CDR3 nucleotides: TGTGCCAGCAGCCGAGGTAGTACCTACGAGCAGTACTTC. Protein: CASSRGSTYEQYF. This sequence joins TRBV5-4 and TRBJ2-7, with D hard to call. CDR1 and CDR2 from the germline V gene are SGHNT and YYREEE (reference sequence). The CDR3 sequence is 13 residues long. The ends were cut back, 4 bases at V and 2 bases at J, with 10 bases in the middle.

The chain couples TRBV4-2 to TRBJ2-1, with 8 bases fitting TRBD2. J was trimmed by 7 bases and V by 0 bases; bases with no gene match: 5. CDR1 and CDR2 from the germline V gene are LGHNA and YNFKEQ. This CDR3 spans 15 amino acids. CDR3 in amino acids: CASSQEGLAMNEQFF. The CDR3 nucleotides read TGTGCCAGCAGCCAAGAAGGACTAGCAATGAATGAGCAGTTCTTC.

The chain joins TRBV7-3 to TRBJ2-7; 9 positions agree with TRBD2. The germline CDR1 and CDR2 sequences are SGHTA and FQGTGA. With V trimmed by 5 bases and J by 6 bases, 5 bases remained unmatched. This CDR3 is built from 13 residues. CDR3 sequence reads: CASSPGLAVEQYF. CDR3 coding DNA: TGTGCCAGCAGCCCGGGACTAGCTGTCGAGCAGTACTTC.

This sequence joins TRBV9 and TRBJ2-7; 7 bases align to TRBD1. Germline V CDR1 and CDR2: SGDLS, YYNGEE. This CDR3 has 15 amino acids. V lost 0 bases, J lost 4 bases, and 7 bases stayed unmatched. The CDR3 sequence: CASSVEAGGWYEQYF. CDR3 nucleotides: TGTGCCAGCAGCGTAGAGGCAGGGGGATGGTACGAGCAGTACTTC. Based on the CDR3 plus reference TRBV9 and TRBJ2-7, the full variable domain is DSGVTQTPKHLITATGQRVTLRCSPRSGDLSVYWYQQSLDQGLQFLIQYYNGEERAKGNILERFSAQQFPDLHSELNLSSLELGDSALYFCASSVEAGGWYEQYFGPGTRLTVT.

The chain couples TRBV6-2 or TRBV6-3 to TRBJ1-1, with D maybe TRBD1 (5 bases). The CDR3 runs to 16 residues. Trimming pared 2 bases from V and 1 base from J, leaving 14 bases between. Germline CDR1 and CDR2: MNHEY and SVGEGT. CDR3: CASSYGRGTTNTEAFF. CDR3 DNA: TGTGCCAGCAGTTACGGGAGGGGAACCACGAACACTGAAGCTTTCTTT.

The J gene is TRBJ2-1, the V gene TRBV7-9; 8 bases fit TRBD2. CDR1 and CDR2 from the germline V gene are SEHNR and FQNEAQ (reference sequence). The CDR3 contains 14 residues. V dropped 5 bases and J dropped 11; count of bases not matched to a gene: 11. In DNA, the CDR3 is TGTGCCAGCAGCCCCGTCGCGGGAGGATTTCAGCAGTTCTTC. Its protein product is CASSPVAGGFQQFF. Combining the CDR3 with reference TRBV7-9 and TRBJ2-1 gives the whole variable domain DTGVSQNPRHKITKRGQNVTFRCDPISEHNRLYWYRQTLGQGPEFLTYFQNEAQLEKSRLLSDRFSAERPKGSFSTLEIQRTEQGDSAMYLCASSPVAGGFQQFFGPGTRLTVL.

The gene calls are TRBV4-1 and TRBJ1-6; the match to TRBD1 covers 7 bases. CDR3 length: 17 residues. Per germline, CDR1 MGHRA and CDR2 YSYEKL. V was clipped by 2 bases and J by 7 bases; unmatched bases: 11. DNA for the CDR3: TGCGCCAGCAGCCAATCGGCTCGGCAGGGGGGAAATTCACCCCTCCACTTT. Its protein product is CASSQSARQGGNSPLHF.

The chain's CDR3 is CATSRGSPGLAGGEQFF. The CDR3 DNA reads as TGTGCCACCAGCAGAGGGAGTCCGGGGCTAGCGGGAGGTGAGCAGTTCTTC. The genes are TRBV15 and TRBJ2-1, with 11 bases lining up with TRBD2. Germline V gene lookup returns CDR1 LNHNV and CDR2 YYDKDF (reference sequence). This CDR3 spans 17 amino acids. Germline trimming cut 1 base from V and 9 bases from J; bases unmatched to any gene: 11.

The chain carries TRBV19 and TRBJ1-1; D may be TRBD1 (5 bases). V gave up 4 bases and J gave up 2 bases, with 14 bases separating them. This CDR3 comprises 15 residues. Looked up from germline, CDR1 is LNHDA and CDR2 is SQIVND (reference sequence). The CDR3 loop reads CASSTFGGINTEAFF. The CDR3 DNA is TGTGCCAGTAGTACCTTCGGGGGGATTAACACTGAAGCTTTCTTT.

This chain links TRBV7-3 with TRBJ1-2, with TRBD1 identical over 9 bases. The J segment lost 6 bases and the V segment lost 2 bases, leaving 16 bases of the junction unmatched. CDR1 is SGHTA, CDR2 FQGTGA, per germline. The CDR3 contains 18 residues. CDR3 protein: CASSLPFFQTGGANGYTF. As DNA, the CDR3 is TGTGCCAGCAGCTTACCGTTTTTCCAGACAGGGGGGGCGAATGGCTACACCTTC. The whole variable domain, remainder taken from reference TRBV7-3 and TRBJ1-2, is GAGVSQTPSNKVTEKGKYVELRCDPISGHTALYWYRQSLGQGPEFLIYFQGTGAADDSGLPNDRFFAVRPEGSVSTLKIQRTERGDSAVYLCASSLPFFQTGGANGYTFGSGTRLTVV.

The V gene is TRBV7-9, the J gene TRBJ2-5; 7 bases fit TRBD1. The CDR3 has 19 amino acids. Looked up from germline, CDR1 is SEHNR and CDR2 is FQNEAQ (reference sequence). V lost 2 bases and J lost 2; bases outside the gene matches: 17. The CDR3 sequence: CASSLFQPRTGAYQETQYF. In DNA form, the CDR3 reads TGTGCCAGCAGCTTATTCCAGCCAAGGACAGGAGCTTATCAAGAGACCCAGTACTTC.